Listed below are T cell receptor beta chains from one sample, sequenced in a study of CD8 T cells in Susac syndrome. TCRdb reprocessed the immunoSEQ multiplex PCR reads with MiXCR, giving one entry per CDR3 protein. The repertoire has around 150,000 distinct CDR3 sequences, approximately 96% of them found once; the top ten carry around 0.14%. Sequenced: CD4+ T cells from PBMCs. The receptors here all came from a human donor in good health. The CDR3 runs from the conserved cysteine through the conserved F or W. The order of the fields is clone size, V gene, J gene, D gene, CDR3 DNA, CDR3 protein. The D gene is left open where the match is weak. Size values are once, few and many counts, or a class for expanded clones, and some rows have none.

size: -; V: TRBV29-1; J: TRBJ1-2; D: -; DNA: TGCAGCGTCCGGGCTAACTATGGCTACACCTTC; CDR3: CSVRANYGYTF
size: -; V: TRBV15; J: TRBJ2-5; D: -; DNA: TGTGCCACCAGCAGACCCCACGGACGCCAAGAGACCCAGTACTTC; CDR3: CATSRPHGRQETQYF
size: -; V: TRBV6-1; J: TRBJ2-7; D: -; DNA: TGTGCCAGCAGTGAACGAGAGATCTACGAGCAGTACTTC; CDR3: CASSEREIYEQYF
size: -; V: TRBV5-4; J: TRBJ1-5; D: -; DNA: TGTGCCAGCAGCTTGGACGGGGTCGGGCCCCAGCATTTT; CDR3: CASSLDGVGPQHF
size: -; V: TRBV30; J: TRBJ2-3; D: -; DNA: TGTGCCTGGAGTCTCGGGAGTACGCAGTATTTT; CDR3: CAWSLGSTQYF
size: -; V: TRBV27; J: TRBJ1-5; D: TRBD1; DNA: TGTGCCAGCAGGGCCGGGACAGGGAAAGACCAGCCCCAGCATTTT; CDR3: CASRAGTGKDQPQHF
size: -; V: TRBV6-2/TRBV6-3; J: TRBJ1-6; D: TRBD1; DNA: TGTGCCAGCAGCGGACAGGGTCGATCACCCCTCCACTTT; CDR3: CASSGQGRSPLHF
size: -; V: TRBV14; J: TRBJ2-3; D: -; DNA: TGTGCCAGCAGCCAGAACCGGGGGCTCGGCACAGATACGCAGTATTTT; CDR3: CASSQNRGLGTDTQYF
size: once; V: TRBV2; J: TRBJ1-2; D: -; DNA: TGTGCCAGCAGTGAATTTACGGGGAACTATGGCTACACCTTC; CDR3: CASSEFTGNYGYTF
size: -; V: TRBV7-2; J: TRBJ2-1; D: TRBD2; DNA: TGTGCCAGCAGCCTGAGCGGGGGGGCTTCCAATGAGCAGTTCTTC; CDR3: CASSLSGGASNEQFF
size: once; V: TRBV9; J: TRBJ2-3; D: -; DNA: TGTGCCAGCAGCGTAGGGGTAGTTTCAGATACGCAGTATTTT; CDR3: CASSVGVVSDTQYF
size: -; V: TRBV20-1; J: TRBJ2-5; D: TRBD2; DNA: TGCAGTGCTAGAGATTTTCGGGGAGCGGGGGGACAAGAGACCCAGTACTTC; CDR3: CSARDFRGAGGQETQYF
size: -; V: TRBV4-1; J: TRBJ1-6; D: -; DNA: TGCGCCAGCAGCCTAGAGGAACAGGGTCGGGGTTCACCCCTCCACTTT; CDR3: CASSLEEQGRGSPLHF
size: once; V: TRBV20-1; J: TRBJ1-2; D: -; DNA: TGCAGTGCTAGAGATCCAAGGGGAGTTCGGGGCTACACCTTC; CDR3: CSARDPRGVRGYTF
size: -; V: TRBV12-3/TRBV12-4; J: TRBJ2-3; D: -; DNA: TGTGCCAGCAGCACAGGGTCTGGCACAGATACGCAGTATTTT; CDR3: CASSTGSGTDTQYF
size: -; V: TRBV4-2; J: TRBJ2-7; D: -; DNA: TGTGCCAGCAGCCAAGACCCAGGGGTGGGCGAGCAGTACTTC; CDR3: CASSQDPGVGEQYF
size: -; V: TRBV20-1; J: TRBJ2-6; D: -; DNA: TGCAGTGCCAGGGTGGGGTCGCCTGGGGCCAACGTCCTGACTTTC; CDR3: CSARVGSPGANVLTF
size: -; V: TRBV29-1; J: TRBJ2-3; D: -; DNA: TGCAGCGTTGATGGTCGGCCCCGCACAGATACGCAGTATTTT; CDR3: CSVDGRPRTDTQYF
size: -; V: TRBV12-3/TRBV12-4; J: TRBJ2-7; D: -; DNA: TGTGCCAGCAGTTTAGCCCCTTTCCCCTACGAGCAGTACTTC; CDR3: CASSLAPFPYEQYF
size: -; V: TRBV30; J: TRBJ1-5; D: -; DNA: TGTGCCTGGAGTGTAATGGGTCGGGCCCAGCATTTT; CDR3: CAWSVMGRAQHF
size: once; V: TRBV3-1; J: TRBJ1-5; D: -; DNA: TGTGCCCCCGATCAGCCCCAGCATTTT; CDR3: CAPDQPQHF
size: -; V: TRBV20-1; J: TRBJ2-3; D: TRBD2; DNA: TGCAGTGCTAGCCCGACTAGCGGCACAGATACGCAGTATTTT; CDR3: CSASPTSGTDTQYF
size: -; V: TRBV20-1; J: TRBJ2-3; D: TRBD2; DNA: TGCAGTGCTAGAGATCGACGACTAGCGGCGGATACGCAGTATTTT; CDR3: CSARDRRLAADTQYF
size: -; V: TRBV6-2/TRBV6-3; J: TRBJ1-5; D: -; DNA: TGTGCCAGCAGTCCTACAGGTGGGAGACAGCCCCAGCATTTT; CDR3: CASSPTGGRQPQHF
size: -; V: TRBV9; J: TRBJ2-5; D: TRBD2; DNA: TGTGCCAGCAGCGTAGAGGGGCGGGGGACCAAAGAGACCCAGTACTTC; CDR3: CASSVEGRGTKETQYF
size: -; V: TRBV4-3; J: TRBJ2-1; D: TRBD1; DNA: TGCGCCAGCAGCCAAGAGGGACAGGGGATGAATGAGCAGTTCTTC; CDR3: CASSQEGQGMNEQFF
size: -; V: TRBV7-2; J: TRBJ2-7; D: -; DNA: TGTGCCAGCAGCCCATTTGGGGTCTACGAGCAGTACTTC; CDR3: CASSPFGVYEQYF
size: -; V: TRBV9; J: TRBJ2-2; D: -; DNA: TGTGCCAGCAGCGTAGCCCCCGTCAGTGCGAACACCGGGGAGCTGTTTTTT; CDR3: CASSVAPVSANTGELFF
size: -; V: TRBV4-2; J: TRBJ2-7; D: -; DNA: TGTGCCAGCAGCCCACCGGGGAGGGGGAACGAGCAGTACTTC; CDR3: CASSPPGRGNEQYF
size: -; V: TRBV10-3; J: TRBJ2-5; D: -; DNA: TGTGCCATCAGCCCCCATGGGGCCGAGGAGACCCAGTACTTC; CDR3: CAISPHGAEETQYF
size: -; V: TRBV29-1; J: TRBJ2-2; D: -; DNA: TGCAGCGCGCCTCGCCGGGGGACCGGGGAGCTGTTTTTT; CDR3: CSAPRRGTGELFF
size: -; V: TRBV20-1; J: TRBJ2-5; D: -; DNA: TGCAGTGCTAGCGCATTAGAGACCCAGTACTTC; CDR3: CSASALETQYF
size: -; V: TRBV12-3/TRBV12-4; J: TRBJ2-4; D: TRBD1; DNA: TGTGCCAGCACCACCGGACAGGGGAAAAACATTCAGTACTTC; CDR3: CASTTGQGKNIQYF
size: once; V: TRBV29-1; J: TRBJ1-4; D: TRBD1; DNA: TGCAGCGGGGGACAGGGAGAAAAACTGTTTTTT; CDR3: CSGGQGEKLFF
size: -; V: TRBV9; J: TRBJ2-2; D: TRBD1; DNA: TGTGCCAGCAGCTTCAGACAGGGAGACACCGGGGAGCTGTTTTTT; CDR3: CASSFRQGDTGELFF
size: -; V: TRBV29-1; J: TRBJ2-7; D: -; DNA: TGCAGCGTTAGTCCACGTGCGAACTACGAGCAGTACTTC; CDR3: CSVSPRANYEQYF
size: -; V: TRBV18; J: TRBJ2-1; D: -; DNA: TGTGCCAGCCTCGGACCTTCCTACAATGAGCAGTTCTTC; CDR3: CASLGPSYNEQFF
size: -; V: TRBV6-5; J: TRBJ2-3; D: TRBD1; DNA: TGTGCCAGCAGCCCCTGGACAGGGGCTTATCCCCGAGGGTATTTT; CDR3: CASSPWTGAYPRGYF
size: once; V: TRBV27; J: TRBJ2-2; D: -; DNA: TGTGCCAGCAGTTTCAGGGGGGCAGTTGGGGAGCTGTTTTTT; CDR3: CASSFRGAVGELFF
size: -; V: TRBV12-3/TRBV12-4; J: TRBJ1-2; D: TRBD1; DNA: TGTGCCAGCAGCCCCGGAGGTGGACAGGGGGCACTTGGCTACACCTTC; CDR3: CASSPGGGQGALGYTF
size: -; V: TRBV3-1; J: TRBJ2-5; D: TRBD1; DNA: TGTGCCAGCAGGAAGCAGGACAGGCTACAAGAGACCCAGTACTTC; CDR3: CASRKQDRLQETQYF